Below are 14 T cell receptor beta chains sequenced from a single sample in a study of human T cells and chemical hapten exposure. From the RACE reads, TCRdb called clonotypes with MiXCR, one entry per CDR3 protein. The data hold about 49,000 distinct CDR3 sequences, with approximately 9.1% observed a single time. Time point of the sample: patch test 1, 2 weeks after DPC sensitization. Described treatment: therapeutic diphenylcyclopropenone sensitization with weekly scalp DPC. The material was whole blood, obtained in connection with sensitization to the hapten diphenylcyclopropenone (DPC). These receptors originate from a woman between 45 and 60 years old with alopecia areata. Some clones in this sample may be carry-over from other donors' samples.

This clonotype came up many times. This chain joins TRBV2 and TRBJ2-1; D may match TRBD1 or TRBD2 (5 bases each). The CDR3 is made up of 14 amino acids. Between the trimmed V and J ends, which lost 6 bases and 2 bases, there was a span of 11 bases. The germline gives CDR1 SNHLY, CDR2 FYNNEI. Here the CDR3 DNA reads TGTGCCAGCAGCGCCCGGGACCCCTACAATGAGCAGTTCTTC. Amino acid sequence: CASSARDPYNEQFF.

This clonotype was detected many times. The chain is built from TRBV21-1 and TRBJ1-2; the D call TRBD1 from the table was never checked on the DNA. TRBV21-1 is deemed a pseudogene. This CDR3 comprises 21 residues. The CDR3 loop is CASSKPNPPRKGNRGGSGYTF. CDR3 in DNA: TGTGCCAGCAGCAAACCCAATCCCCCAAGAAAGGGGAACAGGGGGGGAAGCGGCTACACCTTC.

This clonotype has more than one count but fewer than ten. The J gene is TRBJ2-1, the V gene TRBV4-3, with TRBD2 matching over 9 bases. CDR1 is LGHNA, CDR2 YSLEER, per germline. V gave up 1 base and J gave up 1 base; unmatched junction bases: 8. The CDR3 has 18 amino acids. CDR3 nucleotides: TGCGCCAGCAGCCAAGTTGTAGTGACTAGCGGTTCCTACAATGAGCAGTTCTTC. Protein product: CASSQVVVTSGSYNEQFF.

This clonotype was detected many times. The gene calls are TRBV6-6 and TRBJ2-7, with 14 bases identical to TRBD2. Trimming removed 0 bases from V and 5 bases from J; junction bases left unmatched: 12. Per the germline V gene, CDR1 is MNHNY and CDR2 is SVGAGI (reference sequence). There are 19 residues in the CDR3. The CDR3 here is CASSYSRKTGTSGSDEQYF. The CDR3 DNA sequence: TGTGCCAGCAGTTACTCGCGGAAGACCGGGACTAGCGGGAGTGACGAGCAGTACTTC.

CDR3 protein: CASSLGAAGLAEQYF. The CDR3 DNA follows: TGTGCCAGCAGTCTTGGCGCAGCGGGACTTGCCGAGCAGTACTTC. The chain uses TRBV11-1 and TRBJ2-7, with 7 bases matching TRBD2. This CDR3 is 15 amino acids long. Trimming took 6 bases from V and 6 from J; bases not matched to a gene: 14. The germline V gene encodes CDR1 SGHAT and CDR2 FQDESV (reference sequence).

This clonotype is medium-sized by share. The rearrangement joins TRBV20-1 to TRBJ2-3; 11 bases match TRBD2. The CDR3 has 15 amino acids. With 1 base clipped from V and 2 bases from J, the junction kept 2 bases outside the gene matches. CDR1 and CDR2 (germline): DFQATT, SNEGSKA (reference sequence). DNA of the CDR3: TGCAGTGCTAGAGTAGCGGGAGGGACCACAGATACGCAGTATTTT. It codes for CSARVAGGTTDTQYF.

The table lists this clonotype with many counts. V and J are TRBV5-4 and TRBJ1-4; 11 positions match TRBD1. Germline-derived CDR1 and CDR2 are SGHNT and YYREEE (reference sequence). CDR3 size: 15 residues. The ends lost 4 bases at V and 3 bases at J; junction bases unmatched: 2. CDR3 in DNA: TGTGCCAGCAGCGGACAGGGGGCCGCTAATGAAAAACTGTTTTTT. This encodes CASSGQGAANEKLFF.

This clonotype was counted between two and nine times. The genes are TRBV7-9 and TRBJ1-6; 8 nucleotides line up with TRBD1. Germline V lookup: CDR1 SEHNR, CDR2 FQNEAQ (reference sequence). The V segment lost 5 bases and the J segment 5 bases; nucleotides outside the gene matches: 2. The CDR3 totals 14 residues. CDR3 in DNA: TGTGCCAGCAGCGTGGGACAGGATAATTCACCCCTCCACTTT. Encoded protein: CASSVGQDNSPLHF.

This clonotype was seen a few times. The chain couples TRBV27 to TRBJ2-7, with D perhaps matching TRBD2 (5 bases). Trimming removed 3 bases from V and 1 base from J, with 16 bases in between. CDR3 size: 16 residues. From germline, CDR1 is MNHEY and CDR2 SMNVEV (reference sequence). CDR3 in amino acids: CASSFNGDSQSYEQYF. The CDR3 nucleotides read TGTGCCAGCAGTTTCAACGGGGATAGCCAGTCCTACGAGCAGTACTTC.

In its sample, this clonotype was seen many times. The CDR3, as DNA: TGTGCCAGCAGCCACGATGCAGATGTGGGCAATGAGCAGTTCTTC. The encoded protein is CASSHDADVGNEQFF. V usage is TRBV6-6 and J usage is TRBJ2-1; D is unclear. V was trimmed by 6 bases and J by 6 bases, leaving 18 bases between them. Germline V gene lookup returns CDR1 MNHNY and CDR2 SVGAGI (reference sequence). The length of the CDR3 is 15 residues.

This clonotype was seen many times. V gene TRBV5-5 combines with J gene TRBJ2-7, with TRBD2 matching 7 bases. V shed 0 bases, J shed 3 bases, and the junction held 6 bases outside the gene matches. CDR3 length: 15 amino acids. Per germline, CDR1 SGHKS and CDR2 YYEKEE (reference sequence). CDR3 loop: CASSLGASGLYEQYF. The CDR3 DNA follows: TGTGCCAGCAGCTTGGGGGCTAGCGGCCTCTACGAGCAGTACTTC.

The chain recombines TRBV28 with TRBJ2-7; TRBD2 might be the D (6 bases). This CDR3 contains 14 residues. CDR1 is MDHEN, CDR2 SYDVKM, per germline. The V end lost 5 bases, the J end lost 2 bases, and 13 bases lay between the germline ends. CDR3 residues: CASSRVLAPYEQYF. The DNA of the CDR3 is TGTGCCAGCAGTCGGGTGCTAGCGCCCTACGAGCAGTACTTC.

This clonotype has ten or more counts. The chain employs TRBV30 and TRBJ2-2; D is uncertain. V lost 2 bases to trimming and J lost 1 base, with 11 bases between them. The germline V gene has CDR1 GTSNPN and CDR2 SVGIG (reference sequence). The CDR3 covers 15 residues. CDR3 DNA sequence: TGTGCCTGGAGTCGGGTTAGCCTGAACACCGGGGAGCTGTTTTTT. Translated: CAWSRVSLNTGELFF.

At least ten counts were recorded for this clonotype. This chain joins TRBV27 and TRBJ1-1, with a tentative D call TRBD1 (6 bases). V lost 6 bases and J 3 bases, leaving 17 bases between the germline ends. CDR3 length: 15 residues. CDR1 and CDR2 from the germline V gene are MNHEY and SMNVEV (reference sequence). The CDR3 region is CASRTKTGLDTEAFF. CDR3 coding DNA: TGTGCCAGCAGGACGAAAACAGGGCTGGACACTGAAGCTTTCTTT.